This paragraph reports one TCR beta chain. Antigen specificity is unknown. Cells that were CD45RO-CCR7+CD27+CD95- constituted naive CD8+ T cells. The CDR3 loop spans 16 amino acids. Looked up from germline, CDR1 is SGHRS and CDR2 is YFSETQ. This record comes from a study of CXCR3-negative and CXCR3-positive naive CD8 T cells. Study-wide findings and caveats: A higher hydrophobicity marked the TRB CDR3s of CXCR3-positive naive cells versus CXCR3-negative naive cells. Memory CD8+ cells showed much lower diversity, while both naive subsets were comparably high. Most assays were run on fresh PBMCs (CXCR3 expression partially decreased after cryopreservation).

Through 5' RACE with UMI labels, the TRB cDNA libraries were prepared. For each CDR3 protein, TCRdb gives one entry from its re-call of the 5' RACE reads, without DNA. Here the sample table reports 130,000 to 150,000 distinct CDR3 sequences. This receptor was obtained from a human donor in good health. Some clones in this sample may be carry-over from other donors' samples. The chain joins TRBV5-1 to TRBJ1-2; the TCRdb D gene call, TRBD1, has no DNA to confirm it. Source material: naive CXCR3+ CD8+ T cells from blood. The sample's subset: CD45RO-CCR7+CD27+CD95- naive CD8+ T cells expressing CXCR3 (TNR3+). CDR3 in amino acids: CASSLSVSGRWNGYTF.